This T cell receptor (beta chain) was sequenced during a study of T cells after posttransplantation cyclophosphamide (dated by TCRdb to between 2015 and 2016). Context from the whole study: T cell repertoire reconstitution was tracked by TRB sequencing after myeloablative bone marrow transplantation in which posttransplantation cyclophosphamide was used as GVHD prophylaxis. Up to about 3 additional blood samples from 2 to 5.2 years after transplant were also TRB-sequenced in 3 patients, as was pretransplant blood from a handful of patients. Because TRA and TRB clonality correlated tightly in ten or so samples, later TCR analyses were limited to TRB. Samples from 35 to 45 PTCy-treated patients, along with samples from about 16 of their related bone marrow donors, underwent antigen receptor sequencing. Public TRB sequences were checked against a database of over 3,600 sequences associated with responses to pathogens, tumor antigens, self-antigens and alloantigens. Blood from all 35 or so PTCy patients who had 1-year posttransplant specimens underwent TRB sequencing.

The CDR3 has 18 amino acids, counting the end cysteine and phenylalanine. Only CDR3 DNA is held: 54 bases, read in frame from base 1. CDR1 and CDR2 were assigned from the germline V gene as SGHVS and FNYEAQ. V is pruned by 3 bases and J by 8 bases, leaving 14 bases of the junction without a gene match. On this clone itself: Its antigen is still unknown. No base quality information exists; no much larger clone differs at one position.

The investigation overall reported the following: Donor-recipient similarity was low at 1-2 months but increased during the first year, and donor CD8+ memory clones often dominated later blood repertoires. Across fewer than 50 patients, recipient CMV seropositivity and CMV reactivation were highly associated with TRB clonality; PTCy diversity was similar to CNI/methotrexate controls. The TRB repertoires of T cells infiltrating skin or GI tract showed only limited overlap with the TRB repertoires of T cells in blood.

The control cohort consisted of ten to twelve patients who had myeloablative marrow transplants with methotrexate plus a calcineurin inhibitor and who were sampled 1 year after transplant. Peripheral blood and bone marrow mononuclear cells were isolated by Ficoll-Hypaque density centrifugation and were cryopreserved. TRB sequencing used genomic DNA with the immunoSEQ assay at survey resolution or the hsTCRB kit. For the original study's pipeline: The immunoSEQ software handled the initial read processing, while the LymphoSeq R package was used for the repertoire analyses. Clonality was computed as 1 minus normalized Shannon entropy; Gini coefficient was also calculated for each TRB dataset. To infer phenotypes in unsorted samples, TRB sequences from sorted subsets of the recipient or donor were mapped onto the unsorted samples of the same recipient. TCRdb's version of the immuneACCESS table is confined to in-frame rearrangements and falls short of the full clone set. An unresolved V gene accounts for under half of the shortfall where checked; the remainder is of unknown origin. The D gene and trimming were derived from the DNA, and the V and J assignments and clone size from that table. This sample has 9,700 or so clones in its table, and 80% to 90% of those were observed once. 4.2% of the sample rests with the top ten.

Sequencing used PBMCs, obtained around 450 days after allogeneic stem cell transplant with calcineurin inhibitor and methotrexate. The chain links TRBV7-6 with TRBJ2-1; 12 central bases correspond to TRBD1. The TCR was taken from a male patient between 50 and 60 years old who received an allogeneic stem cell transplant from an unrelated donor, was CMV-positive, and had chronic GVHD only. After transplantation, some T cells may belong to the graft donor instead of the recipient. The CDR3 is CASSFLRGTGQGAYEQFF. The sequenced DNA: TGTGCCAGCAGCTTCCTCCGGGGAACGGGACAGGGGGCCTATGAGCAGTTCTTC.